The clone carrying this T cell receptor (beta chain) was recorded at least ten times. Its specificity is unknown. Library construction involved attaching unique molecular identifiers to individual cDNA molecules, which allowed quantitative, reproducible TCR counting. Source study methods: There were a median of roughly 100,000 TCRs per sample, with a range from roughly 20,000 to 750,000. TCRdb ran MiXCR on the RACE reads and lists one entry per CDR3 protein. The V and J calls reflect TCRdb's pipeline rather than the authors' work. This sample yields some 300,000 distinct CDR3 sequences, of which about 5.4% are seen a single time; over 7% belongs to the top ten. The data are from a study of human T cells and chemical hapten exposure. The study's findings and limits: Alopecia in all donors means immunity may differ from healthy individuals. Those TCRs sitting above 1 in 1000 frequency stayed the same with DPC sensitization.

Stated time point: pre-sensitization, week 0. Documented treatment: therapeutic diphenylcyclopropenone sensitization with weekly scalp DPC. Sequenced here: whole blood, sampled in connection with sensitization to the hapten diphenylcyclopropenone (DPC). The sequence derives from a woman aged 18 to 35 with alopecia areata. Some clones in this sample may be carry-over from other donors' samples.

The CDR3 sequence: CSVDSERNYGYTF. The CDR3 DNA sequence: TGCAGCGTTGATTCGGAGAGAAACTATGGCTACACCTTC. The rearrangement uses TRBV29-1 and TRBJ1-2, with D unclear. Deletions cut 3 bases from V and 2 bases from J, with 10 bases between. Germline CDR1 and CDR2: SQVTM and ANQGSEA. The CDR3 loop spans 13 amino acids.